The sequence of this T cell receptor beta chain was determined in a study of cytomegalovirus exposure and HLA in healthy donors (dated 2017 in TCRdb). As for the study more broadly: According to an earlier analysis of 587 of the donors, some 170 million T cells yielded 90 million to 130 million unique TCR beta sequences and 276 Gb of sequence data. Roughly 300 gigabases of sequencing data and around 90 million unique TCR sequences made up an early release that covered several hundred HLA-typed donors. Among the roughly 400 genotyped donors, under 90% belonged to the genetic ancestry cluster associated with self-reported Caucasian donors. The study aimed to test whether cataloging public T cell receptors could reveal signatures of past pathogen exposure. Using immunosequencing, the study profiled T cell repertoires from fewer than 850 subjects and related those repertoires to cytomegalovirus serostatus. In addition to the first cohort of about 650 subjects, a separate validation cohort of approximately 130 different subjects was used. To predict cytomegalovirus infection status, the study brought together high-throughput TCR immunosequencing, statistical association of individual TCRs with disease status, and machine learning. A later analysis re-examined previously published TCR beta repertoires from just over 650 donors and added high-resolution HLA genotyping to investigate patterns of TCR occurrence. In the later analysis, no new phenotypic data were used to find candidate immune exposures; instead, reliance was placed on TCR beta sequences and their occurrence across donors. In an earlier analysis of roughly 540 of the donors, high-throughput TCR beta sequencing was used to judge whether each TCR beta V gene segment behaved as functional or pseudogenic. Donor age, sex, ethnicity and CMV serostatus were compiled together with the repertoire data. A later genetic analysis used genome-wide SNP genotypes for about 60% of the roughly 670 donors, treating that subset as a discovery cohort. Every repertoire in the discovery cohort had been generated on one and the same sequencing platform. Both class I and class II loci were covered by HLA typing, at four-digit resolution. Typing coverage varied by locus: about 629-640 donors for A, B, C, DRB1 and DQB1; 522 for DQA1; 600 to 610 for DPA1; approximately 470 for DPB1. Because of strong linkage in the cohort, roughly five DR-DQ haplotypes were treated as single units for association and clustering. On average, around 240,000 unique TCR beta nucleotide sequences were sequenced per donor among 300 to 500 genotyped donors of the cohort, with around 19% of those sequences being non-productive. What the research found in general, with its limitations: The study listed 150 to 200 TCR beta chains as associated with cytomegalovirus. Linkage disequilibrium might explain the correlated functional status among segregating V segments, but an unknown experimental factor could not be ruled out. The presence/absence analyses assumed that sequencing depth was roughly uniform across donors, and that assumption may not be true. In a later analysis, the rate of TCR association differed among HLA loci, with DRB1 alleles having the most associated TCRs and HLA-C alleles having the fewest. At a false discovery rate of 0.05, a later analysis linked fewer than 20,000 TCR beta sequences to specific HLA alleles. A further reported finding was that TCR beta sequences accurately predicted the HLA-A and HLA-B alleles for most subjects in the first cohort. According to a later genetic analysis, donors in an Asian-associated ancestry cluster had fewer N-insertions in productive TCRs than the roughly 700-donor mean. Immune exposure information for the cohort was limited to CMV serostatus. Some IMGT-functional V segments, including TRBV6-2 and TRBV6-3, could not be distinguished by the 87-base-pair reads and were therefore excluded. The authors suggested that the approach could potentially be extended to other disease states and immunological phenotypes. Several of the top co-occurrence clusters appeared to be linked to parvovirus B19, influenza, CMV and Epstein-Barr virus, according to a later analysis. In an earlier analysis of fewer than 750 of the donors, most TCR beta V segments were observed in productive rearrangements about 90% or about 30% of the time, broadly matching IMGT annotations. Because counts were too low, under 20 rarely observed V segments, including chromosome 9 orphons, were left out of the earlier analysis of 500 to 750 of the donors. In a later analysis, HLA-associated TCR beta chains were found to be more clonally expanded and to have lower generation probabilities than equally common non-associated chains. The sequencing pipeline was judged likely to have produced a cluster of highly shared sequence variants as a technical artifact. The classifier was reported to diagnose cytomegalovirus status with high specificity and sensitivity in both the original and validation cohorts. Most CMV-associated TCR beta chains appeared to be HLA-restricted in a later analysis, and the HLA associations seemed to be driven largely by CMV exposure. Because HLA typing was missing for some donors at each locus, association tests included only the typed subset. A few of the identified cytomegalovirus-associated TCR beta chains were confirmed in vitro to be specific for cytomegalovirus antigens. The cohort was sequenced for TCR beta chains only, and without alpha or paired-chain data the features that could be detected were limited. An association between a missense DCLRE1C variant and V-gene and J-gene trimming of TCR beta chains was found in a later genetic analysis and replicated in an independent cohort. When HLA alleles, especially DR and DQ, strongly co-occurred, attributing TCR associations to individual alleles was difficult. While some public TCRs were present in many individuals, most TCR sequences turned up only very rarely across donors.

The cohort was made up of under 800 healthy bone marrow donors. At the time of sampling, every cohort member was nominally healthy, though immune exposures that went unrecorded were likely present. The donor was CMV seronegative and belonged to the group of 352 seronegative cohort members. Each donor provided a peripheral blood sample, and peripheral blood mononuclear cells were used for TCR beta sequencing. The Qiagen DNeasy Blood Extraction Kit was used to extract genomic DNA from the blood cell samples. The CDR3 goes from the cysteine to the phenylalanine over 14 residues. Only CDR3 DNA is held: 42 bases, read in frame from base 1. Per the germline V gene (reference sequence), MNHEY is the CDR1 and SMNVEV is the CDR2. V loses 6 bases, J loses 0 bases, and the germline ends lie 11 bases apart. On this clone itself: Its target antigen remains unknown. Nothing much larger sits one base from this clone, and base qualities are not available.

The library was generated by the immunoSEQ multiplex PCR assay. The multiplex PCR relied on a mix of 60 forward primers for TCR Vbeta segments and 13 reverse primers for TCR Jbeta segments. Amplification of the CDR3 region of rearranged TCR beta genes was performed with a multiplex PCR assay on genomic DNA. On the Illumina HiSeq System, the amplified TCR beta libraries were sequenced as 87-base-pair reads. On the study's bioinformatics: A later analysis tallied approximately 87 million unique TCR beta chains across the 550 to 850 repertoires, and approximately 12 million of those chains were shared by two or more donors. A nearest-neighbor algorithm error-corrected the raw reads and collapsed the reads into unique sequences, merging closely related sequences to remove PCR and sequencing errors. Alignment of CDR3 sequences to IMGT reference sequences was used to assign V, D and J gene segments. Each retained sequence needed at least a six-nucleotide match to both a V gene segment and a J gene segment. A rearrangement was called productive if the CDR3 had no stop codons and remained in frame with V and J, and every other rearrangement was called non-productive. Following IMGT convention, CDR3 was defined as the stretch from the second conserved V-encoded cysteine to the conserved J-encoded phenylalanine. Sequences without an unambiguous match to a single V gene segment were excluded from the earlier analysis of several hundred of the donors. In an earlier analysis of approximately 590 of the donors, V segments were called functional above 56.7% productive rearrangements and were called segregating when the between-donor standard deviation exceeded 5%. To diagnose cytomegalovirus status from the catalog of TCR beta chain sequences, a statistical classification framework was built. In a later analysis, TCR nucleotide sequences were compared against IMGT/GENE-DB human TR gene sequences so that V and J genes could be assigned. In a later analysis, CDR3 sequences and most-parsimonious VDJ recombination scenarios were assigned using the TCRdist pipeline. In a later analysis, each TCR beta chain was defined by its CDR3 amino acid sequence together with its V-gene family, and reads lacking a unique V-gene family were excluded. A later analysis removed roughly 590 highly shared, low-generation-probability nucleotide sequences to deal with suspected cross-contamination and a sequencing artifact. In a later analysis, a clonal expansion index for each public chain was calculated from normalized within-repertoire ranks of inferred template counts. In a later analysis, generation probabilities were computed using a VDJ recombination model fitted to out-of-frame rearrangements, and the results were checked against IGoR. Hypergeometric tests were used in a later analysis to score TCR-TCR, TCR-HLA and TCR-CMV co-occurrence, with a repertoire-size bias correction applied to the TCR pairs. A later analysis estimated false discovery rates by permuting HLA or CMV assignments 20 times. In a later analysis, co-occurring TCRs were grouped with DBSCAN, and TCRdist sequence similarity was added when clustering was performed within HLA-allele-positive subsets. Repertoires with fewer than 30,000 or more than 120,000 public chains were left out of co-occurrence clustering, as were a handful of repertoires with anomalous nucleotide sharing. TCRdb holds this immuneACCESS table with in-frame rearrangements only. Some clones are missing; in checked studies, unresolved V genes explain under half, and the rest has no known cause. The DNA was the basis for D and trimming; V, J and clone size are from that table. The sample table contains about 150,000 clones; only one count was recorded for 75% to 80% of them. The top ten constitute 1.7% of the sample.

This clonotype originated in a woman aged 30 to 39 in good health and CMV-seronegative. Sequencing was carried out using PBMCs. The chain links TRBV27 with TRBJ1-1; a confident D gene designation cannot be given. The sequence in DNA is TGTGCCAGCAGCTACTCCTTTATGAACACTGAAGCTTTCTTT. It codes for CASSYSFMNTEAFF.